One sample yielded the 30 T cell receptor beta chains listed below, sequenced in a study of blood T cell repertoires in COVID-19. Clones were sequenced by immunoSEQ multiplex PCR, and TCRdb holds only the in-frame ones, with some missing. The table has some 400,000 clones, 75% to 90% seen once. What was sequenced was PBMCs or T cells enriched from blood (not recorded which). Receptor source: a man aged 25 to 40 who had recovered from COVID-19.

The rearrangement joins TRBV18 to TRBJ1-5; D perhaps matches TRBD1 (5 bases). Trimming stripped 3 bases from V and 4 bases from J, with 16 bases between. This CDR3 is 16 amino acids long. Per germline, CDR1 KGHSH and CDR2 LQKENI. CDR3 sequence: CASSPQDTGENQPQHF. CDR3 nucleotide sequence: TGTGCCAGCTCACCCCAGGACACGGGGGAGAATCAGCCCCAGCATTTT.

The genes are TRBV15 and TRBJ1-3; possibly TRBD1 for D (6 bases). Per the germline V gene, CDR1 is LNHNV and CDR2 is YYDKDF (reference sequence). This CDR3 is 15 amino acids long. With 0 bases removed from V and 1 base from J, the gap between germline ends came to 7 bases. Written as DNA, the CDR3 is TGTGCCACCAGCAGAGATCAGGGGTCTGGAAACACCATATATTTT. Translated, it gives CATSRDQGSGNTIYF.

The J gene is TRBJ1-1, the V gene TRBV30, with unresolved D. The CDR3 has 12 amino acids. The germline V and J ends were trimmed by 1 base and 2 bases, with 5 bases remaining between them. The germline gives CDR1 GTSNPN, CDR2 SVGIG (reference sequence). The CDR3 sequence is CAWSGVNTEAFF. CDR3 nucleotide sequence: TGTGCCTGGAGTGGCGTAAACACTGAAGCTTTCTTT. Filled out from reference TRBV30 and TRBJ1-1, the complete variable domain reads SQTIHQWPATLVQPVGSPLSLECTVEGTSNPNLYWYRQAAGRGLQLLFYSVGIGQISSEVPQNLSASRPQDRQFILSSKKLLLSDSGFYLCAWSGVNTEAFFGQGTRLTVV.

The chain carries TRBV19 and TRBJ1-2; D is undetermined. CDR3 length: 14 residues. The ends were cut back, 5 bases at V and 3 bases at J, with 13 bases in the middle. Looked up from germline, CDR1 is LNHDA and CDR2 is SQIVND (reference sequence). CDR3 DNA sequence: TGTGCCAGTAGTCTACCGATGAAGTACTATGGCTACACCTTC. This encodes CASSLPMKYYGYTF.

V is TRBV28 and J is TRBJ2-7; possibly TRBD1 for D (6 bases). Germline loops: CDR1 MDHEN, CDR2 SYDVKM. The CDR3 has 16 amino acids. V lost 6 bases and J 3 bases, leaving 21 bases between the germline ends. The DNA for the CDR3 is TGTGCCAGCAGCCCAAGCCGGGACACGGGATACTACGAGCAGTACTTC. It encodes CASSPSRDTGYYEQYF.

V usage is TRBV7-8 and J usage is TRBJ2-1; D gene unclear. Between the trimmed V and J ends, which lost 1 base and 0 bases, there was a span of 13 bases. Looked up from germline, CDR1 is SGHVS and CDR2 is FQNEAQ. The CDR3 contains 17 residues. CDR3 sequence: CASSLDSRLGSYNEQFF. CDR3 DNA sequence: TGTGCCAGCAGCTTAGATTCGCGGCTGGGCTCCTACAATGAGCAGTTCTTC.

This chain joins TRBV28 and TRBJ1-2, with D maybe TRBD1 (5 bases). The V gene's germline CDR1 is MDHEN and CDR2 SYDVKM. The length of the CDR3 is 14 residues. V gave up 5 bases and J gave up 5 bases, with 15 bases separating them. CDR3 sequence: CASSAPGGAYGYTF. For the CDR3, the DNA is TGTGCCAGCAGTGCCCCGGGGGGTGCTTATGGCTACACCTTC.

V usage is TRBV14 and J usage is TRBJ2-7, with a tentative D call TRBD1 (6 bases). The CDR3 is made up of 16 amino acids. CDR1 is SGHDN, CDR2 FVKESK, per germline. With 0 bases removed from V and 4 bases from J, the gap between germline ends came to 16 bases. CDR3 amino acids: CASSQDRSTGWYEQYF. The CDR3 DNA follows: TGTGCCAGCAGCCAAGATCGTAGTACAGGGTGGTACGAGCAGTACTTC.

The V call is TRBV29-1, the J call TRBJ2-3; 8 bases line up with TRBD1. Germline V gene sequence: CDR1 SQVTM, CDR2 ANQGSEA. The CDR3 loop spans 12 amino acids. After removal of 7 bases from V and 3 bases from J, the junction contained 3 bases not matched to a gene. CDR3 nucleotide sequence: TGCAGCGCAAGGACAGGGACAGATACGCAGTATTTT. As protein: CSARTGTDTQYF.

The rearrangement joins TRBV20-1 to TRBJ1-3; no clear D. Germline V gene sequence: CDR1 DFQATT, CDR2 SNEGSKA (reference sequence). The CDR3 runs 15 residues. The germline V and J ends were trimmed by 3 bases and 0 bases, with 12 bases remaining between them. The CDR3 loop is CSASRQVTSGNTIYF. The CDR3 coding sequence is TGCAGTGCTAGTCGTCAGGTTACCTCTGGAAACACCATATATTTT.

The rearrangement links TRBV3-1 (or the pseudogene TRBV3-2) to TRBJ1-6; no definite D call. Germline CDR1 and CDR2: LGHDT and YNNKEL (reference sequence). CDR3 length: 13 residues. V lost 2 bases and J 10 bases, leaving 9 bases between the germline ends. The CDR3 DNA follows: TGTGCCAGCAGCCAACTACTAAGCTCACCCCTCCACTTT. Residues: CASSQLLSSPLHF.

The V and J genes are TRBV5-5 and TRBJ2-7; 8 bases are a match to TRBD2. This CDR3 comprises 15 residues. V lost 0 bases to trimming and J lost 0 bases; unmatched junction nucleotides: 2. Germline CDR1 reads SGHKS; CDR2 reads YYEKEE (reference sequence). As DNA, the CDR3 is TGTGCCAGCAGCTTGGTAAGCGGGAGCTCCTACGAGCAGTACTTC. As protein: CASSLVSGSSYEQYF.

CDR3 nucleotides: TGTGCCAGCAGACAGGGGGCAAGGGCCCAGTACTTC. This codes for CASRQGARAQYF. The rearrangement links TRBV2 to TRBJ2-5, with TRBD1 matching over 9 bases. The length of the CDR3 is 12 residues. CDR1 and CDR2 from the germline V gene are SNHLY and FYNNEI. With V trimmed by 6 bases and J by 9 bases, 5 bases remained unmatched.

The CDR3 here is CASSVRGLAGARNEQFF. CDR3 nucleotide sequence: TGTGCCAGCAGCGTGAGGGGACTAGCGGGAGCAAGGAATGAGCAGTTCTTC. The gene calls are TRBV9 and TRBJ2-1; the match to TRBD2 covers 14 bases. The germline V gene has CDR1 SGDLS and CDR2 YYNGEE. The CDR3 has 17 amino acids. J lost 7 bases, V lost 2 bases, and 8 bases had no gene match.

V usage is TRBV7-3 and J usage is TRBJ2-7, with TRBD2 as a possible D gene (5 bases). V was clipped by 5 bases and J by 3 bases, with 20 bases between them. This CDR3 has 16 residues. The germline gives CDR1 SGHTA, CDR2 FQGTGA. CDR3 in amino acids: CASSTRTAPRSYEQYF. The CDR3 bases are TGTGCCAGCAGCACTAGGACGGCGCCTAGGAGCTACGAGCAGTACTTC.

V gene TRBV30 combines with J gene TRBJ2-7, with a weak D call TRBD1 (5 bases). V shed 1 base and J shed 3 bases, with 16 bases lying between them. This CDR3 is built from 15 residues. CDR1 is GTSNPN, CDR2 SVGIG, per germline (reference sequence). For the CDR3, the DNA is TGTGCCTGGAGTGGAATGAAGGGGTCCTACTACGAGCAGTACTTC. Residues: CAWSGMKGSYYEQYF.

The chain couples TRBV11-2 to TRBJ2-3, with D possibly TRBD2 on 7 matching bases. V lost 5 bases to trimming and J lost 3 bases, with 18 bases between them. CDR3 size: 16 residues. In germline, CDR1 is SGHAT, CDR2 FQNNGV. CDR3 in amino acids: CASSPLGGPSTDTQYF. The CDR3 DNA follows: TGTGCCAGCAGCCCCCTGGGGGGGCCCTCTACAGATACGCAGTATTTT.

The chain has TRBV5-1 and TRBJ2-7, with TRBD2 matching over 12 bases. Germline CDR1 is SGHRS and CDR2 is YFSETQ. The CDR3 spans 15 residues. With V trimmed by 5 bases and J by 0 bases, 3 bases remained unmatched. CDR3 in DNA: TGCGCCAGCAGGACTAGCGGGGGTAGCTCCTACGAGCAGTACTTC. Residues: CASRTSGGSSYEQYF.

CDR3 in amino acids: CASNQRYQETQYF. Written as DNA, the CDR3 is TGTGCCAGCAACCAGCGTTACCAAGAGACCCAGTACTTC. The V gene is TRBV19, the J gene TRBJ2-5, with D unresolved. This CDR3 has 13 amino acids. V was shortened by 9 bases and J by 0 bases, with 11 bases between the two germline ends. Germline V lookup: CDR1 LNHDA, CDR2 SQIVND (reference sequence).

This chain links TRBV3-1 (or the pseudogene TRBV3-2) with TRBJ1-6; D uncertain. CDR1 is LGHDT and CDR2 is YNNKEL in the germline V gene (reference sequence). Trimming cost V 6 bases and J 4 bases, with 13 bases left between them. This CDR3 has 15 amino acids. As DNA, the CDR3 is TGTGCCAGCAGACCCCGGGAGACATATAATTCACCCCTCCACTTT. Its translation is CASRPRETYNSPLHF.

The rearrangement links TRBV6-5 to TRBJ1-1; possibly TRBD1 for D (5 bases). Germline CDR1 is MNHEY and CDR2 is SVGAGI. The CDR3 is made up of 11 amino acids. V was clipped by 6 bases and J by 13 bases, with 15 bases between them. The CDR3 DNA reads TGTGCCAGCAGGGACCTGGCAGGGCGTTTCTTT. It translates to CASRDLAGRFF.

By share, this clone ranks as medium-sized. CDR3 DNA sequence: TGTGCCATCAGTGTCCGGGACAGGGGGCTGAGCACTGAAGCTTTCTTT. Translating it yields CAISVRDRGLSTEAFF. The rearrangement uses TRBV10-3 and TRBJ1-1; TRBD1 aligns across 12 bases. Losses at the gene ends were 4 bases for V and 4 bases for J; bases not matched to a gene: 7. Germline V gene lookup returns CDR1 ENHRY and CDR2 SYGVKD. The CDR3 runs 16 residues.

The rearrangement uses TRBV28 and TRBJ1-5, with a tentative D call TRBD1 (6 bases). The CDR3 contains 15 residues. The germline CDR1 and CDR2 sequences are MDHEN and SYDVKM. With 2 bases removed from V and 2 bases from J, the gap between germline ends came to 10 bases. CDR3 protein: CASSLDRTGNQPQHF. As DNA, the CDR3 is TGTGCCAGCAGTTTAGACAGGACGGGCAATCAGCCCCAGCATTTT.

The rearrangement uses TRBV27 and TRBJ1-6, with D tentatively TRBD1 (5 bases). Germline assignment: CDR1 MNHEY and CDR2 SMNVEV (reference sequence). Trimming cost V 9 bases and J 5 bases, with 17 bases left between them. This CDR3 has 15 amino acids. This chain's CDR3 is CASTSFGGNNSPLHF. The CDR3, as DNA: TGTGCCAGTACCTCTTTCGGGGGTAATAATTCACCCCTCCACTTT.

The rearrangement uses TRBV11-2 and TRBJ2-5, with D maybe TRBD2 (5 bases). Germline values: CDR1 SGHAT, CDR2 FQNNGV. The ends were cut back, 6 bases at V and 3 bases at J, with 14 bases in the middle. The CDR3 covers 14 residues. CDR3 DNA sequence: TGTGCCAGCAGAGGGAGTTTTAGGAAAGAGACCCAGTACTTC. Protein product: CASRGSFRKETQYF.

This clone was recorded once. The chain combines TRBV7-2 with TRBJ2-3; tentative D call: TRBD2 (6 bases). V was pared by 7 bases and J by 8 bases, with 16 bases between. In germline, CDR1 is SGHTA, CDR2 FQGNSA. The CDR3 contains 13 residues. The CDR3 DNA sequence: TGTGCCAGCATTAAGACTAGATCCACTACGCAGTATTTT. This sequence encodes CASIKTRSTTQYF.

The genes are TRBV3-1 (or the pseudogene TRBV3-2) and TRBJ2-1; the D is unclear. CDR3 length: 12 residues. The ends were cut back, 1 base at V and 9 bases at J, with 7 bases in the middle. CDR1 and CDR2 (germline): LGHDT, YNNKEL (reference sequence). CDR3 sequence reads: CASSQVQAEQFF. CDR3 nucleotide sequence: TGTGCCAGCAGCCAAGTCCAGGCTGAGCAGTTCTTC.

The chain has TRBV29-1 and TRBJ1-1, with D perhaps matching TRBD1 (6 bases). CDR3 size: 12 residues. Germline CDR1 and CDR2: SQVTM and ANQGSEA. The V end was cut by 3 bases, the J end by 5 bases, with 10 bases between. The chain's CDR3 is CSVDPGVTEAFF. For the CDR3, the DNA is TGCAGCGTTGACCCAGGGGTGACTGAAGCTTTCTTT.

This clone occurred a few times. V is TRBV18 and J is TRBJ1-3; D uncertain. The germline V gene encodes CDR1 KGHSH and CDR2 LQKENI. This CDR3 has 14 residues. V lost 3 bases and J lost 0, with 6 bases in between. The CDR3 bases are TGTGCCAGCTCACCTTCCAGCTCTGGAAACACCATATATTTT. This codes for CASSPSSSGNTIYF. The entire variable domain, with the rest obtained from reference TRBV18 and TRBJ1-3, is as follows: NAGVMQNPRHLVRRRGQEARLRCSPMKGHSHVYWYRQLPEEGLKFMVYLQKENIIDESGMPKERFSAEFPKEGPSILRIQQVVRGDSAAYFCASSPSSSGNTIYFGEGSWLTVV.

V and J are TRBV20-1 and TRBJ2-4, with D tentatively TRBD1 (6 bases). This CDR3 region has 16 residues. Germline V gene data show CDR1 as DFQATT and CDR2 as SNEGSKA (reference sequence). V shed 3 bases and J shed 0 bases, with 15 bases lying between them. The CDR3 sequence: CSASNTGKRAKNIQYF. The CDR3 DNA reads TGCAGTGCTAGTAACACAGGGAAACGAGCCAAAAACATTCAGTACTTC.